A selection of T cell receptor beta chains follows, all from one sample in a study of CD8 T cells in Susac syndrome. TCRdb reprocessed the immunoSEQ multiplex PCR reads via MiXCR and lists one record per CDR3 protein. The data hold 200,000 to 250,000 distinct CDR3 sequences, with about 93% observed a single time. Sequences were obtained from CD8+ T cells from PBMCs. The receptors were sampled from a human donor with multiple sclerosis. The CDR3 runs from the conserved cysteine through the conserved F or W. A D gene is named only where the DNA matches it firmly. Some rows mark clone size as missing; the rest say once, few, many or name a class of expanded clone.

j_gene: TRBJ2-2
abundance: -
v_gene: TRBV5-6
d_gene: -
CDR3nt: TGTGCCAGCAGCTTACAGGCCAACACCGGGGAGCTGTTTTTT
CDR3aa: CASSLQANTGELFF

j_gene: TRBJ2-1
abundance: few
v_gene: TRBV5-1
d_gene: -
CDR3nt: TGCGCCAGCAGCTCTGACCTGAGCTCCTACAATGAGCAGTTCTTC
CDR3aa: CASSSDLSSYNEQFF

j_gene: TRBJ2-7
abundance: -
v_gene: TRBV19
d_gene: TRBD1
CDR3nt: TGTGCCAGTAGTATAACGACGGGACAGGGACAATACGAGCAGTACTTC
CDR3aa: CASSITTGQGQYEQYF

j_gene: TRBJ2-3
abundance: -
v_gene: TRBV13
d_gene: TRBD2
CDR3nt: TGTGCCAGCAGCTCTCAGGCTAGCGGGAGGACCTATACGCAGTATTTT
CDR3aa: CASSSQASGRTYTQYF

j_gene: TRBJ2-1
abundance: -
v_gene: TRBV7-9
d_gene: -
CDR3nt: TGTGCCAGCAAACCGACAGTTTACAATGAGCAGTTCTTC
CDR3aa: CASKPTVYNEQFF

j_gene: TRBJ2-1
abundance: -
v_gene: TRBV6-2/TRBV6-3
d_gene: -
CDR3nt: TGTGCCAGCAGTTACTCCTCCAATGAGCAGTTCTTC
CDR3aa: CASSYSSNEQFF

j_gene: TRBJ2-7
abundance: -
v_gene: TRBV5-1
d_gene: TRBD2
CDR3nt: TGCGCCAGCAGCTTGGCCGGGACTAGCGGGATCATTGGGGCCTACGAGCAGTACTTC
CDR3aa: CASSLAGTSGIIGAYEQYF

j_gene: TRBJ2-7
abundance: -
v_gene: TRBV12-3/TRBV12-4
d_gene: -
CDR3nt: TGTGCCAGCGCCCTGGGGGCCACCTACGAGCAGTACTTC
CDR3aa: CASALGATYEQYF

j_gene: TRBJ2-1
abundance: -
v_gene: TRBV3-1
d_gene: TRBD2
CDR3nt: TGTGCCAGCAGTCACACTAGCGCCCATGGAGTCCTGCAGTTCTTC
CDR3aa: CASSHTSAHGVLQFF

j_gene: TRBJ1-4
abundance: -
v_gene: TRBV7-9
d_gene: TRBD1
CDR3nt: TGTGCCAGCAGCTTATCCAACAGGGGGTCCCTCCAGTTGGATGAAAAACTGTTTTTT
CDR3aa: CASSLSNRGSLQLDEKLFF

j_gene: TRBJ2-3
abundance: -
v_gene: TRBV7-9
d_gene: -
CDR3nt: TGTGCCAGCAGTATAGATACGCAGTATTTT
CDR3aa: CASSIDTQYF

j_gene: TRBJ1-2
abundance: -
v_gene: TRBV12-3/TRBV12-4
d_gene: -
CDR3nt: TGTGCCAGCAGTTTCGGGACTCACAGGGTTGGCTACACCTTC
CDR3aa: CASSFGTHRVGYTF

j_gene: TRBJ2-2
abundance: once
v_gene: TRBV7-3
d_gene: -
CDR3nt: TGTGCCAGCAGCTCGACACCATTCACCGGGGAGCTGTTTTTT
CDR3aa: CASSSTPFTGELFF

j_gene: TRBJ2-1
abundance: -
v_gene: TRBV12-5
d_gene: TRBD2
CDR3nt: TGTGCTAGTGGTTTGGCCCTCCTAGCGGGACTCGAAATTTGGGACTTTAATGAGCAGTTCTTC
CDR3aa: CASGLALLAGLEIWDFNEQFF

j_gene: TRBJ2-4
abundance: -
v_gene: TRBV15
d_gene: -
CDR3nt: TGTGCCACCAGCAGAGTGGTGACCAAGCAGGGAGACATTCAGTACTTC
CDR3aa: CATSRVVTKQGDIQYF

j_gene: TRBJ2-7
abundance: -
v_gene: TRBV2
d_gene: -
CDR3nt: TGTGCCAGCAGTGAAGGGGACTCCGGACCCTACGAGCAGTACTTC
CDR3aa: CASSEGDSGPYEQYF

j_gene: TRBJ1-2
abundance: -
v_gene: TRBV3-1
d_gene: -
CDR3nt: TGTGCCAGCAGCTCTGACAGAGCTAACTATGGCTACACCTTC
CDR3aa: CASSSDRANYGYTF

j_gene: TRBJ2-2
abundance: -
v_gene: TRBV24-1
d_gene: -
CDR3nt: TGTGCCACAGCCGGAACCGGGGAGCTGTTTTTT
CDR3aa: CATAGTGELFF

j_gene: TRBJ1-2
abundance: -
v_gene: TRBV9
d_gene: TRBD1
CDR3nt: TGTGCCAGCAGCCTAGATGGAGTTGACAGGGACTTC
CDR3aa: CASSLDGVDRDF

j_gene: TRBJ2-6
abundance: -
v_gene: TRBV4-1
d_gene: -
CDR3nt: TGCGCCAGCAGCCAAGGACCACAGAAGCCCTCTAAAGCCAACGTCCTGACTTTC
CDR3aa: CASSQGPQKPSKANVLTF

j_gene: TRBJ2-7
abundance: few
v_gene: TRBV25-1
d_gene: -
CDR3nt: TGTGCCAGCAGTGAATCGGGTTACGAGCAGTACTTC
CDR3aa: CASSESGYEQYF

j_gene: TRBJ2-7
abundance: -
v_gene: TRBV12-5
d_gene: -
CDR3nt: TGTGCTAGTGGACCCTACGCGGACCAGTACTTC
CDR3aa: CASGPYADQYF

j_gene: TRBJ2-5
abundance: -
v_gene: TRBV11-2
d_gene: TRBD2
CDR3nt: TGTGCCAGCAGCTTGCCCCCCGGCAGGGCGGGAGGGCTTTTCCAAGAGACCCAGTACTTC
CDR3aa: CASSLPPGRAGGLFQETQYF

j_gene: TRBJ2-1
abundance: once
v_gene: TRBV13
d_gene: -
CDR3nt: TGTGCCAGCAGCTCCGCCGGAGGGGACAGTAGAGAGCAGTTCTTC
CDR3aa: CASSSAGGDSREQFF

j_gene: TRBJ2-1
abundance: -
v_gene: TRBV11-2
d_gene: TRBD2
CDR3nt: TGTGCCAGCAGCGTCGGGACTAGCGGGAGTCTGGGCAATGAGCAGTTCTTC
CDR3aa: CASSVGTSGSLGNEQFF

j_gene: TRBJ2-1
abundance: -
v_gene: TRBV6-6
d_gene: -
CDR3nt: TGTGCCAGCAGGACCGACGGAAGCTCCTACAATGAGCAGTTCTTC
CDR3aa: CASRTDGSSYNEQFF

j_gene: TRBJ2-1
abundance: -
v_gene: TRBV6-6
d_gene: TRBD1
CDR3nt: TGTGCCAGCACCCTCGGGACAGGGATGTACAATGAGCAGTTCTTC
CDR3aa: CASTLGTGMYNEQFF

j_gene: TRBJ1-2
abundance: -
v_gene: TRBV15
d_gene: -
CDR3nt: TGTGCCACCAGCAGCCCTACACGGGCCACAGCTAACTATGGCTACACCTTC
CDR3aa: CATSSPTRATANYGYTF

j_gene: TRBJ1-2
abundance: -
v_gene: TRBV6-5
d_gene: TRBD1
CDR3nt: TGTGCCACACAGACAGGGGATGGCTACACCTTC
CDR3aa: CATQTGDGYTF

j_gene: TRBJ2-7
abundance: -
v_gene: TRBV6-1
d_gene: -
CDR3nt: TGTGCCAGCAGTGAAGGGACATCTTACGAGCAGTACTTC
CDR3aa: CASSEGTSYEQYF

j_gene: TRBJ2-1
abundance: few
v_gene: TRBV5-6
d_gene: -
CDR3nt: TGTGCCAGCAGCTTGGGACCCAATGAGCAGTTCTTC
CDR3aa: CASSLGPNEQFF

j_gene: TRBJ2-2
abundance: -
v_gene: TRBV4-2
d_gene: TRBD2
CDR3nt: TGTGCCAGCAGCCAAGGTAGCGGGGGCACCGGGGAGCTGTTTTTT
CDR3aa: CASSQGSGGTGELFF

j_gene: TRBJ2-3
abundance: -
v_gene: TRBV15
d_gene: TRBD2
CDR3nt: TGTGCCACCAGCGGGACTAGCGGGAGAACAGATACGCAGTATTTT
CDR3aa: CATSGTSGRTDTQYF

j_gene: TRBJ1-1
abundance: -
v_gene: TRBV10-3
d_gene: -
CDR3nt: TGTGCCACCCGGAGCGGGGGCGCGTTCACTGAAGCTTTCTTT
CDR3aa: CATRSGGAFTEAFF

j_gene: TRBJ1-1
abundance: once
v_gene: TRBV30
d_gene: -
CDR3nt: TGTGCCTGGAGTAGTTCCGGCATCACTGAAGCTTTCTTT
CDR3aa: CAWSSSGITEAFF

j_gene: TRBJ2-7
abundance: -
v_gene: TRBV5-6
d_gene: -
CDR3nt: TGTGCCAGCAGCCCCGGGAACTCCTACGAGCAGTACTTC
CDR3aa: CASSPGNSYEQYF

j_gene: TRBJ2-6
abundance: -
v_gene: TRBV5-4
d_gene: -
CDR3nt: TGTGCCAGCAGCCTAGGGACCCTTACGGTTGACTCTGGGGCCAACGTCCTGACTTTC
CDR3aa: CASSLGTLTVDSGANVLTF

j_gene: TRBJ1-1
abundance: -
v_gene: TRBV6-1
d_gene: -
CDR3nt: TGTGCCAGCGGAAGGGGGGGTCCCCTAATGAACACTGAAGCTTTCTTT
CDR3aa: CASGRGGPLMNTEAFF

j_gene: TRBJ1-1
abundance: -
v_gene: TRBV13
d_gene: TRBD1
CDR3nt: TGTGCCAGCAGTGGTACAGGGGGCAATGGTGAAGCTTTCTTT
CDR3aa: CASSGTGGNGEAFF

j_gene: TRBJ2-5
abundance: -
v_gene: TRBV7-3
d_gene: TRBD2
CDR3nt: TGTGCCAGCAGCCCCGGCGTCGGGGGGGCGGAGGAGACCCAGTACTTC
CDR3aa: CASSPGVGGAEETQYF

j_gene: TRBJ2-7
abundance: -
v_gene: TRBV28
d_gene: TRBD1
CDR3nt: TGTGCCAGCAGCCTGGGGACAGGGGGCGAGACCTCCTTC
CDR3aa: CASSLGTGGETSF

j_gene: TRBJ2-7
abundance: -
v_gene: TRBV5-1
d_gene: -
CDR3nt: TGCGCCAGCAGCGTCCGGTCCTACGAGCAGTACTTC
CDR3aa: CASSVRSYEQYF

j_gene: TRBJ1-4
abundance: -
v_gene: TRBV15
d_gene: -
CDR3nt: TGTGCCACCAGCAGAGTTTCACGGGTAGAACTGTTTTTT
CDR3aa: CATSRVSRVELFF

j_gene: TRBJ2-7
abundance: -
v_gene: TRBV6-1
d_gene: TRBD1
CDR3nt: TGTGCCAGCAACCTCGGACAGGGGGGGTACGAGCAGTACTTC
CDR3aa: CASNLGQGGYEQYF

j_gene: TRBJ2-1
abundance: -
v_gene: TRBV5-1
d_gene: TRBD2
CDR3nt: TGCGCCAGCAGCTTGGGGACTAGCGGGAGTGATGAGCAGTTCTTC
CDR3aa: CASSLGTSGSDEQFF

j_gene: TRBJ2-3
abundance: few
v_gene: TRBV4-3
d_gene: TRBD2
CDR3nt: TGCGCCAGCAGCCAAGCCCCCGAAGTCTCTAGCGGGCGGGATACGCAGTATTTT
CDR3aa: CASSQAPEVSSGRDTQYF

j_gene: TRBJ2-1
abundance: -
v_gene: TRBV19
d_gene: -
CDR3nt: TGTGCCAGTAGTATAGTGGAGAATGAGCAGTTCTTC
CDR3aa: CASSIVENEQFF

j_gene: TRBJ2-1
abundance: -
v_gene: TRBV6-5
d_gene: TRBD2
CDR3nt: TGTGCCAGCAGTTACCGGGGGGGACCGGAGCAGTTCTTC
CDR3aa: CASSYRGGPEQFF

j_gene: TRBJ2-2
abundance: -
v_gene: TRBV28
d_gene: TRBD1
CDR3nt: TGTGCCAGCAGCGACCTGGGGACAGCCAGAGTCACCGGGGAGCTGTTTTTT
CDR3aa: CASSDLGTARVTGELFF

j_gene: TRBJ2-1
abundance: few
v_gene: TRBV2
d_gene: -
CDR3nt: TGTGCCAGCAGTGCCTTTGAGCAGTTCTTC
CDR3aa: CASSAFEQFF

j_gene: TRBJ2-3
abundance: -
v_gene: TRBV18
d_gene: TRBD2
CDR3nt: TGTGCCAGCTCACCCGGACTAGAAGTAGATACGCAGTATTTT
CDR3aa: CASSPGLEVDTQYF